These 26 T cell receptor beta chains originate from one sample sequenced in a study of shared clonotypes between healthy human individuals. TCRdb keeps only in-frame clones here, not all; method: immunoSEQ multiplex PCR. The sample has 2,100,000 or so clones, almost 96% seen once. The material sequenced was naive CD4+ T cells sorted from blood. Subset indicated: CD45RA+ positively selected. These receptors originate from a man aged 18-30 years in good health.

The chain is built from TRBV30 and TRBJ2-7; D ambiguous. Germline CDR1 GTSNPN, CDR2 SVGIG (reference sequence). The V end was cut by 5 bases, the J end by 5 bases, with 13 bases between. There are 12 residues in the CDR3. The CDR3 protein is CAWGPRLHEQYF. In DNA form, the CDR3 reads TGTGCCTGGGGACCACGGTTGCACGAGCAGTACTTC.

This chain joins TRBV6-6 and TRBJ2-2; D not certain. The germline V gene has CDR1 MNHNY and CDR2 SVGAGI (reference sequence). V lost 3 bases and J lost 6, with 5 bases in between. This CDR3 comprises 12 residues. Written as DNA, the CDR3 is TGTGCCAGCAGTTATGGGGCCGGGGAGCTGTTTTTT. Translated, it gives CASSYGAGELFF.

V and J are TRBV7-2 and TRBJ2-3; D gene uncertain. Germline lookup yields CDR1 SGHTA and CDR2 FQGNSA. The V end was cut by 2 bases, the J end by 3 bases, with 18 bases between. The CDR3 consists of 17 residues. The CDR3 sequence: CASSLSSLAVRTDTQYF. As DNA, the CDR3 is TGTGCCAGCAGCTTATCCTCTTTAGCCGTAAGAACAGATACGCAGTATTTT. Full variable domain (missing parts from reference TRBV7-2 and TRBJ2-3): GAGVSQSPSNKVTEKGKDVELRCDPISGHTALYWYRQSLGQGLEFLIYFQGNSAPDKSGLPSDRFSAERTGGSVSTLTIQRTQQEDSAVYLCASSLSSLAVRTDTQYFGPGTRLTVL.

V usage is TRBV6-5 and J usage is TRBJ2-2, with 7 bases identical to TRBD1. Germline CDR1 and CDR2: MNHEY and SVGAGI. The V gene end was trimmed by 9 bases and the J gene end by 7 bases; junction bases not matched to a gene: 8. The CDR3 has 13 amino acids. This CDR3 is CASRGGNRGELFF. As DNA, the CDR3 is TGTGCCAGTAGAGGGGGCAATCGCGGGGAGCTGTTTTTT.

The CDR3 spells CASSLVQANTGELFF. In nucleotides, the CDR3 is TGCGCCAGCAGCTTGGTACAGGCCAACACCGGGGAGCTGTTTTTT. This chain joins TRBV5-1 and TRBJ2-2, with a tentative D call TRBD1 (5 bases). The V end was cut by 0 bases, the J end by 2 bases, with 8 bases between. The CDR3 totals 15 residues. Germline V gives CDR1 SGHRS, CDR2 YFSETQ.

The chain combines TRBV6-1 with TRBJ1-2; TRBD1 agrees at 9 bases. This CDR3 comprises 14 residues. Germline V gene lookup returns CDR1 MNHNS and CDR2 SASEGT. J lost 7 bases, V lost 4 bases, and 7 bases had no gene match. CDR3 in DNA: TGTGCCAGCAGTGCGCTACAGGGGGCGGGTGGCTACACCTTC. Translated, it gives CASSALQGAGGYTF.

This chain connects TRBV5-1 to TRBJ2-5; 15 bases agree with TRBD2. TRBJ2-7 matches the DNA end more closely, so the J call is doubtful. This CDR3 region has 16 residues. CDR1 is SGHRS, CDR2 YFSETQ, per germline. CDR3 in amino acids: CASSNGLAGGTYEQYF. For the CDR3, the DNA is TGCGCCAGCAGCAATGGACTAGCGGGAGGGACCTACGAGCAGTACTTC.

This chain uses TRBV18 with TRBJ2-5, with 11 bases fitting TRBD1. Germline CDR1 and CDR2: KGHSH and LQKENI. V was pared by 3 bases and J by 2 bases, with 8 bases of the junction left unmatched. The CDR3 spans 17 residues. The CDR3 bases are TGTGCCAGCTCACCGCTCGGGACAGGGGGACTACAAGAGACCCAGTACTTC. This gives the protein CASSPLGTGGLQETQYF. The full variable domain, completed using reference TRBV18 and TRBJ2-5, is NAGVMQNPRHLVRRRGQEARLRCSPMKGHSHVYWYRQLPEEGLKFMVYLQKENIIDESGMPKERFSAEFPKEGPSILRIQQVVRGDSAAYFCASSPLGTGGLQETQYFGPGTRLLVL.

V is TRBV7-2 and J is TRBJ2-1; possibly TRBD2 for D (6 bases). Trimming stripped 2 bases from V and 12 bases from J, with 17 bases between. Per germline, CDR1 SGHTA and CDR2 FQGNSA. This CDR3 is built from 14 residues. The CDR3, as DNA: TGTGCCAGCAGCTTACTGGCGGGGCCCAACCCGCAGTTCTTC. As protein: CASSLLAGPNPQFF.

For the CDR3, the DNA is TGTGCCAGCAGCGTAGTCGGGAGTGTTAGTGAGCAGTTCTTC. Its protein product is CASSVVGSVSEQFF. V is TRBV9 and J is TRBJ2-1, with a possible D match to TRBD2 (6 bases). This CDR3 is 14 amino acids long. The V end was cut by 0 bases, the J end by 9 bases, with 13 bases between. Germline CDR1 reads SGDLS; CDR2 reads YYNGEE.

Remarks on this clone: Distinct nucleotide sequences in the sample also encode this CDR3. The chain uses TRBV7-9 and TRBJ1-1, with D unresolved. Germline V CDR1 and CDR2: SEHNR, FQNEAQ (reference sequence). Deletions cut 5 bases from V and 2 bases from J, with 9 bases between. The CDR3 has 13 amino acids. In nucleotides, the CDR3 is TGTGCCAGCAGCCTCGACACCAACACTGAAGCTTTCTTT. It encodes CASSLDTNTEAFF. Filled out from reference TRBV7-9 and TRBJ1-1, the complete variable domain reads DTGVSQNPRHKITKRGQNVTFRCDPISEHNRLYWYRQTLGQGPEFLTYFQNEAQLEKSRLLSDRFSAERPKGSFSTLEIQRTEQGDSAMYLCASSLDTNTEAFFGQGTRLTVV.

This chain uses TRBV4-1 with TRBJ2-7; 9 bases match TRBD1. J was trimmed by 5 bases and V by 4 bases; bases with no gene match: 6. Per germline, CDR1 MGHRA and CDR2 YSYEKL. The CDR3 has 14 residues. As DNA, the CDR3 is TGCGCCAGCAGCCGCGGGACAGGGTTGGACGAGCAGTACTTC. Amino acids: CASSRGTGLDEQYF.

The V and J genes are TRBV19 and TRBJ1-2, with 7 bases identical to TRBD1. The trim removed 5 bases at V and 3 bases at J, leaving 12 bases unmatched. The CDR3 sequence is 16 residues long. Looked up from germline, CDR1 is LNHDA and CDR2 is SQIVND (reference sequence). The CDR3 bases are TGTGCCAGTAGTTCGTATGGGACAGCCCAAGACTATGGCTACACCTTC. As protein: CASSSYGTAQDYGYTF. The full variable domain, rest sourced from reference TRBV19 and TRBJ1-2, is DGGITQSPKYLFRKEGQNVTLSCEQNLNHDAMYWYRQDPGQGLRLIYYSQIVNDFQKGDIAEGYSVSREKKESFPLTVTSAQKNPTAFYLCASSSYGTAQDYGYTFGSGTRLTVV.

The CDR3 region has the DNA TGTGCCTGGAGTGGCCGTTTAGGGGCCTCTAACTATGGCTACACCTTC. Residues: CAWSGRLGASNYGYTF. V is TRBV30 and J is TRBJ1-2; maybe TRBD1 (5 bases). V lost 1 base and J 0 bases, leaving 15 bases between the germline ends. In germline, CDR1 is GTSNPN, CDR2 SVGIG (reference sequence). The CDR3 runs 16 residues.

This rearrangement joins TRBV5-1 to TRBJ1-2; D might be TRBD1 (5 bases). The CDR3 sequence is 13 residues long. The V and J ends lost 2 bases and 8 bases respectively, with 13 bases between them. The germline CDR1 and CDR2 sequences are SGHRS and YFSETQ. CDR3 residues: CASSLRTDSGYTF. The CDR3, as DNA: TGCGCCAGCAGCTTAAGGACCGACAGCGGCTACACCTTC. Full variable domain (missing parts from reference TRBV5-1 and TRBJ1-2): KAGVTQTPRYLIKTRGQQVTLSCSPISGHRSVSWYQQTPGQGLQFLFEYFSETQRNKGNFPGRFSGRQFSNSRSEMNVSTLELGDSALYLCASSLRTDSGYTFGSGTRLTVV.

Turning to this clone: Other DNA sequences in this specimen translate into the identical CDR3. The chain employs TRBV2 and TRBJ2-1; D not certain. V lost 5 bases and J lost 4, with 3 bases in between. The germline gives CDR1 SNHLY, CDR2 FYNNEI. This CDR3 spans 11 amino acids. In DNA form, the CDR3 reads TGTGCCAGCAGTCCGTACAATGAGCAGTTCTTC. Protein: CASSPYNEQFF.

Here the CDR3 reads CASSLDYRADTQYF. DNA of the CDR3: TGTGCCAGCAGTTTGGACTACCGGGCAGATACGCAGTATTTT. The chain carries TRBV6-5 and TRBJ2-3, with D possibly TRBD2 on 6 matching bases. The CDR3 length is 14 residues. Deletions cut 4 bases from V and 4 bases from J, with 12 bases between. The germline V gene has CDR1 MNHEY and CDR2 SVGAGI.

Only one count was recorded for this clone. This specimen includes other DNA sequences encoding the same CDR3. This chain uses TRBV28 with TRBJ2-7; D not resolved. The CDR3 has 12 amino acids. The germline V gene encodes CDR1 MDHEN and CDR2 SYDVKM. V was pared by 2 bases and J by 3 bases, with 5 bases between. The CDR3 protein is CASSLNSYEQYF. The DNA of the CDR3 is TGTGCCAGCAGTTTAAACAGCTACGAGCAGTACTTC.

This clone occurred once. The CDR3: CASSAQGFMETQYF. DNA of the CDR3: TGTGCCAGTAGCGCACAGGGTTTTATGGAGACCCAGTACTTC. The chain has TRBV19 and TRBJ2-5; D might be TRBD1 (6 bases). V was cut by 6 bases and J by 5 bases, with 16 bases left in between. This CDR3 region has 14 residues. CDR1 and CDR2 (germline): LNHDA, SQIVND (reference sequence).

The chain has TRBV28 and TRBJ1-2; tentatively, D is TRBD1 (6 bases). V lost 5 bases and J lost 10, with 23 bases in between. CDR1 and CDR2 (germline): MDHEN, SYDVKM. CDR3 size: 15 residues. DNA of the CDR3: TGTGCCAGCAGTATATCCACCGGGACACCTTTTGCCTACACCTTC. Amino acids: CASSISTGTPFAYTF.

V gene TRBV7-9 combines with J gene TRBJ1-2; D ambiguous. The CDR3 loop spans 13 amino acids. Germline CDR1 is SEHNR and CDR2 is FQNEAQ (reference sequence). Trimming left V 2 bases short and J 2 bases short, with 6 bases between. The chain's CDR3 is CASSLNSNYGYTF. CDR3 DNA: TGTGCCAGCAGCTTAAACAGCAACTATGGCTACACCTTC.

The chain employs TRBV2 and TRBJ2-2; D is perhaps TRBD1 (7 bases). V gave up 4 bases and J gave up 5 bases, with 14 bases separating them. The CDR3 length is 15 residues. The germline V gene has CDR1 SNHLY and CDR2 FYNNEI. The CDR3 sequence: CASSGRGRGTGELFF. The CDR3 DNA reads as TGTGCCAGCAGTGGGAGGGGGCGCGGTACCGGGGAGCTGTTTTTT. The entire variable domain, with the rest obtained from reference TRBV2 and TRBJ2-2, is as follows: EPEVTQTPSHQVTQMGQEVILRCVPISNHLYFYWYRQILGQKVEFLVSFYNNEISEKSEIFDDQFSVERPDGSNFTLKIRSTKLEDSAMYFCASSGRGRGTGELFFGEGSRLTVL.

J is TRBJ2-7 and V is TRBV6-5; unclear D gene. The CDR3 consists of 13 residues. Looked up from germline, CDR1 is MNHEY and CDR2 is SVGAGI. V lost 6 bases, J lost 5 bases, and 14 bases lay in between. Written as DNA, the CDR3 is TGTGCCAGCAGCCGGGCGCAGATCCACGAGCAGTACTTC. It encodes CASSRAQIHEQYF.

The chain links TRBV4-1 to TRBJ2-1; the match to TRBD2 covers 13 bases. Germline CDR1 reads MGHRA; CDR2 reads YSYEKL. The CDR3 runs 17 residues. V lost 0 bases and J lost 12; bases outside the gene matches: 11. Here the CDR3 reads CASSQDEGLAGVFGQFF. CDR3 nucleotides: TGCGCCAGCAGCCAAGATGAAGGACTAGCGGGGGTATTCGGGCAGTTCTTC.

The chain joins TRBV20-1 to TRBJ2-5, with a tentative D call TRBD2 (5 bases). The CDR3 has 11 amino acids. Per germline, CDR1 DFQATT and CDR2 SNEGSKA (reference sequence). V was cut by 1 base and J by 11 bases, with 11 bases left in between. The CDR3 bases are TGCAGTGCTAGAGTAGTTAGAGGGCAGTACTTC. This codes for CSARVVRGQYF.

This clone was seen once. This chain joins TRBV18 and TRBJ1-5, with a weak D call TRBD1 (6 bases). Trimming pared 0 bases from V and 3 bases from J, leaving 15 bases between. This CDR3 region has 17 residues. CDR1 is KGHSH and CDR2 is LQKENI in the germline V gene. CDR3 sequence reads: CASSPPGRTGYNQPQHF. As DNA, the CDR3 is TGTGCCAGCTCACCACCGGGGCGTACAGGGTACAATCAGCCCCAGCATTTT.